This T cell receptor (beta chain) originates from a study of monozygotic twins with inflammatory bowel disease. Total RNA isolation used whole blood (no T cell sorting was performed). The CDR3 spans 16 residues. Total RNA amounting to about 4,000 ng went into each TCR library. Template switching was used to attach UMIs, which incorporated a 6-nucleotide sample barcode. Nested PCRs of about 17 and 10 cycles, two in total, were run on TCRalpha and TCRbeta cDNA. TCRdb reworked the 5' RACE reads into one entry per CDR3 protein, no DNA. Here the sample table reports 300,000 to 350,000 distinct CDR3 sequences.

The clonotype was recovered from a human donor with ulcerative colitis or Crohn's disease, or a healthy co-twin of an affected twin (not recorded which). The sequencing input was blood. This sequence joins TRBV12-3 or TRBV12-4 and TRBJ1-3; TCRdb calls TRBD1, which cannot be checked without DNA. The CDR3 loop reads CASSPAPGGSGNTIYF.